A single sample is the source of the 6 T cell receptor beta chains below, sequenced in a study of TIL therapy for anti-PD-1-resistant metastatic lung cancer (dated by TCRdb to the early 2020s). The time point label here, explained by the study, means: pre-treatment sample, taken before nivolumab and TIL therapy. The immunoSEQ v3 hsTCRB kit was used to amplify TCR beta CDR3 regions from genomic DNA through bias-controlled multiplex PCR. Imported from immuneACCESS, the table was reduced by TCRdb to in-frame sequences with V and J called. These copies leave out some clones; in studies compared against another copy, an unresolved V gene accounts for under half, and the cause of the remainder is not known. In all, the sample holds approximately 45,000 clones, and around 80% of those were seen once. Less than 15% of the sample rests with the top ten. The sample consisted of blood, taken at baseline. These receptor sequences come from a man between 65 and 85 years old with non-small cell lung cancer.

The CDR3 sequence is CASCRLADLETQYF. The CDR3 DNA reads as TGTGCCAGCTGCCGGCTAGCCGATCTAGAGACCCAGTACTTC. V usage is TRBV2 and J usage is TRBJ2-5; possible D gene TRBD2, 5 bases. The CDR3 totals 14 residues. Looked up from germline, CDR1 is SNHLY and CDR2 is FYNNEI. Trimming stripped 8 bases from V and 4 bases from J, with 17 bases between. The full variable domain, its missing parts supplied by reference TRBV2 and TRBJ2-5, is EPEVTQTPSHQVTQMGQEVILRCVPISNHLYFYWYRQILGQKVEFLVSFYNNEISEKSEIFDDQFSVERPDGSNFTLKIRSTKLEDSAMYFCASCRLADLETQYFGPGTRLLVL.

The chain links TRBV5-4 to TRBJ2-1; 9 bases map to TRBD1. The CDR3 runs to 14 residues. Trimming at V came to 4 bases and at J to 4 bases, leaving 3 bases not matched to a gene. Germline-derived CDR1 and CDR2 are SGHNT and YYREEE (reference sequence). CDR3: CASSRGQGYNEQFF. The CDR3 bases are TGTGCCAGCAGCCGGGGACAGGGATACAATGAGCAGTTCTTC. The variable domain in full, with the rest retrieved from reference TRBV5-4 and TRBJ2-1, is ETGVTQSPTHLIKTRGQQVTLRCSSQSGHNTVSWYQQALGQGPQFIFQYYREEENGRGNFPPRFSGLQFPNYSSELNVNALELDDSALYLCASSRGQGYNEQFFGPGTRLTVL.

The rearrangement uses TRBV7-9 and TRBJ2-1; 9 nucleotides agree with TRBD2. Germline trimming cut 1 base from V and 8 bases from J; bases unmatched to any gene: 6. The CDR3 has 15 residues. Germline CDR1 SEHNR, CDR2 FQNEAQ (reference sequence). The CDR3 DNA is TGTGCCAGCAGCTTAGGGGCGGGAGGGCCGGATGAGCAGTTCTTC. Amino acids: CASSLGAGGPDEQFF.

The count of this clone is one. This chain uses TRBV2 with TRBJ2-1; 13 nucleotides line up with TRBD2. The junction had 1 base not matched to a gene; V was cut back by 6 bases and J by 2 bases. The V gene's germline CDR1 is SNHLY and CDR2 FYNNEI. This CDR3 comprises 15 residues. The CDR3 DNA follows: TGTGCCAGCAGGGGGACTAGCGGGACCTACAATGAGCAGTTCTTC. Its translation: CASRGTSGTYNEQFF.

The V call is TRBV4-1, the J call TRBJ2-5; 9 bases are shared with TRBD1. The CDR3 length is 15 residues. The junction had 4 bases not matched to a gene; V was cut back by 0 bases and J by 5 bases. From germline, CDR1 is MGHRA and CDR2 YSYEKL. The CDR3 protein is CASSQDATGGETQYF. The CDR3 DNA follows: TGCGCCAGCAGCCAAGATGCGACAGGGGGGGAGACCCAGTACTTC.

The chain has TRBV27 and TRBJ2-7; a weak D match, TRBD1 (6 bases). Germline V gene sequence: CDR1 MNHEY, CDR2 SMNVEV (reference sequence). V lost 3 bases and J lost 0, with 12 bases in between. CDR3 length: 15 amino acids. CDR3 nucleotides: TGTGCCAGCAGTTTTAGGCAGGGGAGCTCCTACGAGCAGTACTTC. Its protein is CASSFRQGSSYEQYF.